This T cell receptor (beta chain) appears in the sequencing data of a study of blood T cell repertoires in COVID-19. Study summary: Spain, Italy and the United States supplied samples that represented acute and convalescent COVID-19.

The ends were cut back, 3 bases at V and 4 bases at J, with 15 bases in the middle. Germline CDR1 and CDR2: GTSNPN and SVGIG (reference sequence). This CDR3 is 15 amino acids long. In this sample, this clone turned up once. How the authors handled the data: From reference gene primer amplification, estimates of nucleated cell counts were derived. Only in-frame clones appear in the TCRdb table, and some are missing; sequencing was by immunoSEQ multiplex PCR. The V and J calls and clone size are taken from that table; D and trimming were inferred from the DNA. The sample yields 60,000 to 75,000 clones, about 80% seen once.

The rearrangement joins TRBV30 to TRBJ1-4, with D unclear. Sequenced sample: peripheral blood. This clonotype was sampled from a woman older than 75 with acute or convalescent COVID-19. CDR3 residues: CAWSPAGRDNEKLFF. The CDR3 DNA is TGTGCCTGGAGCCCCGCGGGGAGAGATAATGAAAAACTGTTTTTT.